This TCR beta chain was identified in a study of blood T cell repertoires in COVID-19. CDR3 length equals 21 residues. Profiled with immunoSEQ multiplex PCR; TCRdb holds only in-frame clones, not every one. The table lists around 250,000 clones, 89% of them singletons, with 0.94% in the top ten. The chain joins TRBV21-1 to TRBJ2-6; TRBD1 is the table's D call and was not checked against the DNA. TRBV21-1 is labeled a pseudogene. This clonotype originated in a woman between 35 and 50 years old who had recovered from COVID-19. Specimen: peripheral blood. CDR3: CASSKVITNRGIHSGANVLTF. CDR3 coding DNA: TGTGCCAGCAGCAAAGTGATAACAAACAGGGGCATCCACTCTGGGGCCAACGTCCTGACTTTC.